These 20 T cell receptor beta chains came from one sample sequenced in a study of blood T cells in healthy people across ages. The use of a sample-barcoded 5' primer and a J-beta primer mix characterized a second PCR of roughly 7 to 12 cycles. TCRdb ran MiXCR on the 5' RACE reads and lists one entry per CDR3 protein. Here the sample spans hundreds of thousands of distinct CDR3 sequences, under 30% being singletons. Sequencing was performed on blood. These receptor sequences come from a woman older than 75 in good health.

This clonotype turned up a few times. The V and J genes are TRBV6-2 or TRBV6-3 and TRBJ1-5, with D unclear. CDR3 length: 14 residues. CDR1 MNHEY and CDR2 SVGEGT come from the germline V gene. Trimming removed 2 bases from V and 4 bases from J, with 9 bases in between. The CDR3 DNA sequence: TGTGCCAGCAGTTACGGGTGGGAAAATCAGCCCCAGCATTTT. The encoded protein is CASSYGWENQPQHF.

The V call is TRBV6-2 or TRBV6-3, the J call TRBJ1-5; D unclear. There are 17 residues in the CDR3. Germline V CDR1 and CDR2: MNHEY, SVGEGT. V was clipped by 2 bases and J by 2 bases, with 16 bases between them. The CDR3 loop is CASSYVSGRWGNQPQHF. CDR3 DNA: TGTGCCAGCAGTTACGTTTCAGGCAGGTGGGGCAATCAGCCCCAGCATTTT.

The table lists this clonotype with many counts. The rearrangement joins TRBV3-1 to TRBJ1-2, with D possibly matching TRBD1 (6 bases). Trimming removed 0 bases from V and 6 bases from J, with 14 bases in between. CDR1 LGHDT and CDR2 YNNKEL come from the germline V gene (reference sequence). The CDR3 runs 15 residues. CDR3 region: CASSQEGGRGHGYTF. In DNA, the CDR3 is TGTGCCAGCAGCCAAGAAGGCGGACGGGGGCATGGCTACACCTTC.

In regard to this clonotype: A read error may produce the germline difference seen at one junction end. The V gene is TRBV29-1, the J gene TRBJ1-1, with D hard to call. The length of the CDR3 is 11 residues. CDR1 and CDR2 (germline): SQVTM, ANQGSEA. DNA of the CDR3: TGCGGCGTTCCCGGGTGGACTGAAGCTTTCTTT. This translates into CGVPGWTEAFF.

This clonotype was counted many times. The chain joins TRBV20-1 to TRBJ1-2; maybe TRBD1 (5 bases). Germline CDR1 DFQATT, CDR2 SNEGSKA (reference sequence). V was cut by 0 bases and J by 1 base, with 9 bases left in between. The CDR3 contains 14 residues. The CDR3 region is CSARDRVFNYGYTF. The CDR3 nucleotides read TGCAGTGCTAGAGACAGGGTCTTTAACTATGGCTACACCTTC.

J is TRBJ2-1 and V is TRBV20-1; D is uncertain. The CDR3 covers 13 residues. Germline values: CDR1 DFQATT, CDR2 SNEGSKA (reference sequence). V was clipped by 0 bases and J by 8 bases, with 11 bases between them. CDR3 loop: CSARDTLGDEQFF. CDR3 sequence (DNA): TGCAGTGCTAGAGACACCCTCGGAGATGAGCAGTTCTTC.

This clonotype was counted only a few times. The CDR3 is CSARDQGVAGGYYNEQFF. DNA for the CDR3: TGCAGTGCTCGCGACCAGGGAGTAGCGGGGGGTTATTACAATGAGCAGTTCTTC. The chain joins TRBV20-1 to TRBJ2-1; TRBD2 matches 10 bases. Trimming removed 5 bases from V and 4 bases from J; junction bases left unmatched: 17. Per germline, CDR1 DFQATT and CDR2 SNEGSKA (reference sequence). This CDR3 comprises 18 residues.

Comments on this clonotype: This clone may be a read error of a much larger clone one base away. The chain is built from TRBV7-2 and TRBJ2-3, with TRBD1 matching over 8 bases. This CDR3 has 17 residues. V lost 5 bases and J lost 4; bases outside the gene matches: 14. CDR1 SGHTA and CDR2 FQGNSA come from the germline V gene. The chain's CDR3 is CASSPAGTGFGADTQYF. The DNA of the CDR3 is TGTGCCAGCAGCCCCGCCGGGACAGGTTTCGGCGCAGATACGCAGTATTTT. The whole variable domain, filled in from reference TRBV7-2 and TRBJ2-3, reads GAGVSQSPSNKVTEKGKDVELRCDPISGHTALYWYRQSLGQGLEFLIYFQGNSAPDKSGLPSDRFSAERTGGSVSTLTIQRTQQEDSAVYLCASSPAGTGFGADTQYFGPGTRLTVL.

This clonotype was detected many times. The rearrangement links TRBV15 to TRBJ2-5; 8 nucleotides line up with TRBD1. Per the germline V gene, CDR1 is LNHNV and CDR2 is YYDKDF (reference sequence). This CDR3 is built from 15 residues. V gave up 3 bases and J gave up 9 bases; unmatched junction bases: 12. The CDR3 DNA sequence: TGTGCCACCAGCAGGGCCCGGACAGGGAGAGGGGCCCAGTACTTC. It yields the protein CATSRARTGRGAQYF.

This clonotype has ten or more counts. The CDR3 DNA follows: TGTGCCAGCAGCCCGGGGGGGGCAATCTTCGAGCAGTACTTC. Translated: CASSPGGAIFEQYF. This chain joins TRBV7-9 and TRBJ2-7, with TRBD2 matching over 8 bases. Germline assignment: CDR1 SEHNR and CDR2 FQNEAQ (reference sequence). V gave up 5 bases and J gave up 6 bases; unmatched junction bases: 9. The CDR3 has 14 residues.

This clonotype was counted a few times. The genes are TRBV5-1 and TRBJ1-2; D gene uncertain. Between the trimmed V and J ends, which lost 0 bases and 2 bases, there was a span of 14 bases. The CDR3 is 16 amino acids. The germline V gene encodes CDR1 SGHRS and CDR2 YFSETQ. In DNA, the CDR3 is TGCGCCAGCAGCTTGGCTACGGGAGATGAGAACTATGGCTACACCTTC. This sequence encodes CASSLATGDENYGYTF.

This clonotype was counted many times. This rearrangement joins TRBV20-1 to TRBJ2-3, with D perhaps matching TRBD1 or TRBD2 (5 bases each). CDR3 length: 12 amino acids. Germline values: CDR1 DFQATT, CDR2 SNEGSKA (reference sequence). Trimming removed 5 bases at V and 4 bases at J, with 10 bases between. CDR3 loop: CSAWDGPDTQYF. The DNA for the CDR3 is TGCAGTGCTTGGGACGGACCAGATACGCAGTATTTT.

This clonotype was found many times. V and J are TRBV6-6 and TRBJ1-5, with unresolved D. V was clipped by 4 bases and J by 5 bases, with 9 bases between them. Per the germline V gene, CDR1 is MNHNY and CDR2 is SVGAGI (reference sequence). This CDR3 spans 13 amino acids. This CDR3 reads CASSFQRHQPQHF. In nucleotides, the CDR3 is TGTGCCAGCAGTTTCCAAAGGCATCAGCCCCAGCATTTT.

V usage is TRBV20-1 and J usage is TRBJ2-7; TRBD2 agrees at 16 bases. With 3 bases clipped from V and 2 bases from J, the junction kept 10 bases outside the gene matches. The CDR3 extends over 18 amino acids. The germline gives CDR1 DFQATT, CDR2 SNEGSKA (reference sequence). CDR3 in amino acids: CSASLRGLAGGKAYEQYF. In DNA form, the CDR3 reads TGCAGTGCTAGCCTTAGGGGACTAGCGGGGGGGAAAGCCTACGAGCAGTACTTC.

This sequence joins TRBV5-1 and TRBJ2-3; 14 bases align to TRBD2. The CDR3 has 17 residues. After removal of 5 bases from V and 3 bases from J, the junction contained 8 bases not matched to a gene. CDR1 SGHRS and CDR2 YFSETQ come from the germline V gene. Here the CDR3 DNA reads TGCGCCAGCAGTTCTAGGACTAGCGGGAGGCTTACAGATACGCAGTATTTT. The encoded protein is CASSSRTSGRLTDTQYF.

This clonotype was counted at least ten times. The chain has TRBV7-9 and TRBJ1-2; D is uncertain. Trimming shortened V by 6 bases and J by 5 bases, and 10 bases separated the two germline ends. This CDR3 contains 12 residues. From germline, CDR1 is SEHNR and CDR2 FQNEAQ (reference sequence). The DNA of the CDR3 is TGTGCCAGCAGTAATAGCCTATATGGCTACACCTTC. Protein: CASSNSLYGYTF.

The chain carries TRBV25-1 and TRBJ2-2; 10 nucleotides align to TRBD1. CDR3 length: 15 amino acids. The germline V gene has CDR1 MGHDK and CDR2 SYGVNS. J was trimmed by 3 bases and V by 10 bases; bases with no gene match: 8. CDR3 DNA sequence: TGTGCCACCCAGACAGGGGGCGATTACACCGGGGAGCTGTTTTTT. It codes for CATQTGGDYTGELFF.

This rearrangement joins TRBV7-9 to TRBJ2-7, with D perhaps TRBD1 (5 bases). The closer fit of TRBJ2-5 to the DNA end suggests the J call may be wrong. The CDR3 covers 14 residues. The germline V gene has CDR1 SEHNR and CDR2 FQNEAQ (reference sequence). The CDR3 coding sequence is TGTGCCAGCAGCTTATTCCGGGCAGGGGAGACCCAGTACTTC. Translated, it gives CASSLFRAGETQYF.

This clonotype showed up many times. The chain uses TRBV3-1 and TRBJ1-1; TRBD1 matches at 7 bases. This CDR3 is built from 15 residues. V shed 4 bases, J shed 2 bases, and the junction held 7 bases outside the gene matches. Germline V gene lookup returns CDR1 LGHDT and CDR2 YNNKEL (reference sequence). CDR3 sequence: CASSPAGQLNTEAFF. The CDR3 DNA reads TGTGCCAGCAGCCCGGCGGGACAGCTTAACACTGAAGCTTTCTTT.

V is TRBV19 and J is TRBJ1-5; maybe TRBD1 (5 bases). The germline V gene has CDR1 LNHDA and CDR2 SQIVND (reference sequence). The CDR3 runs to 15 residues. V shed 7 bases and J shed 5 bases, with 18 bases lying between them. The CDR3 sequence is CASMTGPYGDQPQHF. The CDR3 DNA is TGTGCCAGTATGACGGGGCCGTACGGAGATCAGCCCCAGCATTTT.